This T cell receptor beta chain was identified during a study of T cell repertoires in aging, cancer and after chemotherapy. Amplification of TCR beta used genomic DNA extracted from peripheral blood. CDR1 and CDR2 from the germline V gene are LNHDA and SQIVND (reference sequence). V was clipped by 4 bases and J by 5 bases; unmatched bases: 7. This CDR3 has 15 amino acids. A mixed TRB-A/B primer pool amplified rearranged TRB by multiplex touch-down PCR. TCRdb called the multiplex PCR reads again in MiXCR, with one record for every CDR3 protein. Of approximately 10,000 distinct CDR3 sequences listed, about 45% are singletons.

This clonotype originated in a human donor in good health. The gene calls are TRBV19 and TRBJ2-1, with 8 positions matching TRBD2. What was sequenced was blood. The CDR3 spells CASSSAAGGNNEQFF. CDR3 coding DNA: TGTGCCAGTAGTAGTGCGGCGGGAGGTAACAATGAGCAGTTCTTC.